Listed below are T cell receptor beta chains from one sample, sequenced in a study of control samples from healthy donors and cancer patients. TCRdb keeps only in-frame clones here, not all; method: immunoSEQ multiplex PCR. The sample has some 71,000 clones, around 87% seen once. The sequenced sample was PBMCs. The receptors shown here come from a woman between 45 and 60 years old with head and neck cancer. Both conserved end residues are part of each CDR3. Fields, in order: J gene, clone size, D gene, V gene, CDR3 protein, CDR3 DNA. The D gene is left open where the match is weak. Clone size is not always given. Where it is, it says once, few, many or a class for expanded clones.

TRBJ1-3	-	-	TRBV2	CASRETVTGNTIYF	TGTGCCAGCAGGGAGACAGTAACCGGAAACACCATATATTTT
TRBJ1-2	-	TRBD1	TRBV27	CASSPMDRISNYGYTF	TGTGCCAGCAGTCCTATGGACAGGATTTCTAACTATGGCTACACCTTC
TRBJ2-7	-	-	TRBV11-2	CASSFGQGREQYF	TGTGCCAGCAGCTTTGGGCAGGGCCGGGAGCAGTACTTC
TRBJ1-6	-	-	TRBV5-6	CASSSGTGRLNSPLHF	TGTGCCAGCAGCTCGGGCACGGGACGCCTAAATTCACCCCTCCACTTT
TRBJ2-1	-	TRBD2	TRBV7-2	CASSLVSSASGGFNNEQFF	TGTGCCAGCAGCTTAGTTTCCTCGGCTAGCGGGGGATTTAACAATGAGCAGTTCTTC
TRBJ2-2	-	TRBD2	TRBV5-1	CARSPGGAGARRGPGELFF	TGCGCCCGCAGCCCCGGGGGGGCGGGGGCCCGCCGGGGTCCCGGGGAGCTGTTTTTT
TRBJ2-3	-	-	TRBV5-1	CASSSESGSSTDTQYF	TGCGCCAGCAGCTCCGAGAGCGGGTCCAGCACAGATACGCAGTATTTT
TRBJ1-6	-	TRBD1	TRBV7-6	CASSLAAGGRNSPLHF	TGTGCCAGCAGCTTAGCGGCAGGGGGCAGAAATTCACCCCTCCACTTT
TRBJ1-2	-	TRBD1	TRBV5-6	CASSLIGRGRWDGYTF	TGTGCCAGCAGCTTAATTGGCAGGGGGCGGTGGGATGGCTACACCTTC
TRBJ2-2	-	TRBD1	TRBV7-9	CASSLTGGLGELFF	TGTGCCAGCAGCTTAACAGGGGGCCTCGGGGAGCTGTTTTTT
TRBJ1-3	-	-	TRBV7-8	CASSLGAYGGNTIYF	TGTGCCAGCAGCTTAGGAGCTTACGGTGGAAACACCATATATTTT
TRBJ1-3	-	-	TRBV19	CASSILTGSSGNTIYF	TGTGCCAGTAGTATCCTTACGGGAAGCTCTGGAAACACCATATATTTT
TRBJ1-1	-	TRBD1	TRBV6-5	CGSTGRGPAEAFF	TGTGGGAGTACAGGGAGGGGGCCCGCTGAAGCTTTCTTT
TRBJ1-5	-	TRBD1	TRBV28	CASAPAGGENQPQHF	TGTGCCAGCGCTCCGGCAGGGGGGGAAAATCAGCCCCAGCATTTT
TRBJ1-5	-	-	TRBV28	CASRTGLNQPQHF	TGTGCCAGCAGGACAGGCCTCAATCAGCCCCAGCATTTT
TRBJ2-2	-	-	TRBV24-1	CATSAWAAGNTGELFF	TGTGCCACCAGTGCGTGGGCCGCAGGGAACACCGGGGAGCTGTTTTTT
TRBJ1-1	-	-	TRBV5-1	CASSLAGQANTEAFF	TGCGCCAGCAGCTTGGCCGGACAAGCGAACACTGAAGCTTTCTTT
TRBJ2-1	few	-	TRBV7-3	CASSLRGAGIYNEQFF	TGTGCCAGCAGCTTAAGGGGGGCAGGTATCTACAATGAGCAGTTCTTC
TRBJ2-1	-	-	TRBV4-3	CASSLGQGLDEQFF	TGCGCCAGCAGCCTGGGACAGGGACTAGATGAGCAGTTCTTC
TRBJ1-5	-	TRBD1	TRBV2	CASSKDRGSQPQHF	TGTGCCAGCAGCAAAGACAGGGGCAGCCAGCCCCAGCATTTT
TRBJ2-7	once	-	TRBV12-3/TRBV12-4	CASTPHGRDEQYF	TGTGCCAGCACCCCCCACGGGCGGGACGAGCAGTACTTC
TRBJ2-1	-	TRBD2	TRBV7-3	CASSLTASGEQFF	TGTGCCAGCAGCTTAACAGCTAGCGGGGAGCAGTTCTTC
TRBJ2-2	once	TRBD1	TRBV25-1	CASSERRPGQGGMFF	TGTGCCAGCAGTGAACGTCGACCGGGACAGGGAGGCATGTTTTTT
TRBJ2-2	-	-	TRBV6-4	CASSVGSSTGELFF	TGTGCCAGCAGTGTAGGTTCGTCCACCGGGGAGCTGTTTTTT
TRBJ1-4	-	-	TRBV19	CASSHLQENEKLFF	TGTGCCAGTAGCCACCTCCAGGAAAATGAAAAACTGTTTTTT
TRBJ2-7	-	TRBD1	TRBV2	CASSSGTGEAHSYEQYF	TGTGCCAGCAGCTCCGGGACAGGGGAGGCCCACTCCTACGAGCAGTACTTC
TRBJ2-7	-	-	TRBV7-6	CASSLEPGPYEQYF	TGTGCCAGCAGCTTAGAACCGGGTCCTTACGAGCAGTACTTC
TRBJ2-1	-	TRBD2	TRBV5-4	CASSAYMGTSPYNEQFF	TGTGCCAGCAGCGCCTACATGGGGACTAGCCCTTACAATGAGCAGTTCTTC
TRBJ2-2	-	-	TRBV25-1	CATQGFPNTGELFF	TGTGCCACCCAGGGGTTTCCGAACACCGGGGAGCTGTTTTTT
TRBJ1-4	-	-	TRBV15	CATSRERNEKLFF	TGTGCCACCAGCAGAGAAAGGAATGAAAAACTGTTTTTT
TRBJ1-2	-	-	TRBV9	CASSVGSEPASYGYTF	TGTGCCAGCAGCGTGGGATCCGAGCCGGCCTCCTATGGCTACACCTTC
TRBJ2-2	-	-	TRBV5-6	CASSGGSVGGELFF	TGTGCCAGCAGCGGGGGAAGCGTTGGCGGGGAGCTGTTTTTT
TRBJ1-1	-	TRBD1	TRBV6-5	CASSSGQQLNTEAFF	TGTGCCAGCAGTTCGGGACAGCAATTGAACACTGAAGCTTTCTTT
TRBJ1-4	-	-	TRBV10-3	CAISDPREGEKLFF	TGTGCCATCAGTGATCCCAGGGAAGGCGAAAAACTGTTTTTT
TRBJ2-7	-	TRBD1	TRBV28	CASSPGQGSSYEQYF	TGTGCCAGCAGCCCTGGACAGGGCAGCTCCTACGAGCAGTACTTC
TRBJ1-4	-	-	TRBV27	CASSAYRAEEKLFF	TGTGCCAGCAGTGCTTACAGGGCCGAGGAAAAACTGTTTTTT
TRBJ2-3	-	-	TRBV9	CASSATPDTQYF	TGTGCCAGCAGCGCCACTCCGGATACGCAGTATTTT
TRBJ2-5	-	-	TRBV5-1	CASSLAPARGETQYF	TGCGCCAGCAGCTTGGCCCCAGCGAGGGGGGAGACCCAGTACTTC
TRBJ2-5	-	-	TRBV28	CASSPGRQETQYF	TGTGCCAGCAGTCCCGGACGACAAGAGACCCAGTACTTC
TRBJ1-5	-	-	TRBV29-1	CSVRGSNQPQHF	TGCAGCGTCAGGGGTAGCAATCAGCCCCAGCATTTT
TRBJ1-5	-	-	TRBV2	CASTTRNQPQHF	TGTGCCAGCACCACCAGGAATCAGCCCCAGCATTTT
TRBJ1-1	-	TRBD1	TRBV3-1/TRBV3-2	CASSTPGTGLSTEAFF	TGTGCCAGCAGCACACCCGGGACAGGACTTTCCACTGAAGCTTTCTTT
TRBJ2-2	-	-	TRBV7-3	CASSASVGELFF	TGTGCCAGCAGCGCGAGCGTCGGGGAGCTGTTTTTT
TRBJ1-5	-	-	TRBV6-6	CASSYSGRDQPQHF	TGTGCCAGCAGTTACTCGGGCAGAGATCAGCCCCAGCATTTT
TRBJ2-1	-	TRBD2	TRBV28	CASYTSGGAFDEQFF	TGTGCCAGCTATACGAGCGGGGGGGCCTTCGATGAGCAGTTCTTC
TRBJ2-1	-	TRBD1	TRBV6-2/TRBV6-3	CASSYSGQGPRFF	TGTGCCAGCAGTTACTCGGGACAGGGGCCCCGGTTCTTC
TRBJ2-1	-	TRBD2	TRBV9	CASSAPGTSGYNEQFF	TGTGCCAGCAGCGCTCCCGGGACTAGCGGCTACAATGAGCAGTTCTTC
TRBJ2-3	-	TRBD1	TRBV5-1	CASSLDGQGADTQYF	TGCGCCAGCAGCTTGGACGGACAGGGGGCAGATACGCAGTATTTT
TRBJ2-7	-	TRBD2	TRBV7-8	CASSFSSGGDSSYEQYF	TGTGCCAGCAGCTTTAGTAGCGGGGGGGATAGCTCCTACGAGCAGTACTTC
TRBJ1-1	-	-	TRBV5-1	CASSPDGGTEAFF	TGCGCCAGCAGCCCCGATGGGGGGACTGAAGCTTTCTTT
TRBJ1-1	-	-	TRBV6-6	CASSYSGEGTEAFF	TGTGCCAGCAGTTACTCTGGGGAGGGCACTGAAGCTTTCTTT
TRBJ2-3	-	-	TRBV6-5	CATQTGEGWTDTQYF	TGTGCCACCCAAACAGGTGAGGGTTGGACGGATACGCAGTATTTT
TRBJ1-2	-	-	TRBV9	CASSVAEGQSYGYTF	TGTGCCAGCAGCGTAGCTGAGGGGCAGTCCTATGGCTACACCTTC
TRBJ2-7	-	TRBD2	TRBV28	CASSFKRGYSYEQYF	TGTGCCAGCAGTTTTAAGCGGGGGTACTCCTACGAGCAGTACTTC
TRBJ1-6	-	-	TRBV5-1	CASSTSRGNNSPLHF	TGCGCCAGCAGCACCTCAAGGGGAAATAATTCACCCCTCCACTTT
TRBJ2-3	-	TRBD2	TRBV9	CASSPTGGIDTQYF	TGTGCCAGCAGCCCCACGGGGGGGATAGATACGCAGTATTTT
TRBJ1-1	-	TRBD1	TRBV5-1	CASSAGQGLEKAFF	TGCGCCAGCAGCGCGGGACAGGGGCTGGAAAAAGCTTTCTTT
TRBJ2-7	-	-	TRBV3-1/TRBV3-2	CASSPPGAYEQYF	TGTGCCAGCAGCCCGCCAGGGGCCTACGAGCAGTACTTC
TRBJ1-5	-	-	TRBV5-1	CASSPGQLPNQPQHF	TGCGCCAGCAGCCCCGGACAGTTACCAAATCAGCCCCAGCATTTT